This T cell receptor (beta chain) was captured by sequencing in a study of blood T cells in healthy people across ages. V gave up 3 bases and J gave up 0 bases; unmatched junction bases: 7. This CDR3 has 15 residues. The germline CDR1 and CDR2 sequences are DFQATT and SNEGSKA (reference sequence). This clonotype turned up a few times. Primed by a sample-barcoded 5' primer and a J-beta primer mix, a second PCR proceeded for 7 to 11 cycles. TCRdb fed the 5' RACE reads into MiXCR, producing one record per CDR3 protein. The sample has around 580,000 distinct CDR3 sequences; around 48% are singletons. The specimen was blood. The V call is TRBV20-1, the J call TRBJ1-1; 7 bases map to TRBD1. The TCR sequence derives from a man older than 75 in good health. CDR3 residues: CSASKSGTVNTEAFF. The CDR3 coding sequence is TGCAGTGCTAGTAAGTCCGGGACAGTGAACACTGAAGCTTTCTTT.